This TCR beta chain was obtained from a study of regulatory and conventional T cells in RAG deficiency. Findings of the study overall: Compared with controls, unique Treg TCR beta sequences dropped roughly 100-fold in Omenn syndrome and CID/AS. In Omenn syndrome, sorted "Tregs" may be peripherally activated cells. Shorter CDR3s in all patient subsets; >80% Treg-Tconv overlap in Omenn.

About this clone: The target antigen is unknown.

Germline loops: CDR1 MNHEY, CDR2 SVGAGI. V lost 6 bases, J lost 5 bases, and 13 bases lay in between. CDR3 length equals 13 residues. Some clones are missing from TCRdb's copy, which holds only in-frame ones; the method was immunoSEQ multiplex PCR. The sample lists under 35,000 clones; 90% were seen once. A further study also used this sample, focusing on regulatory T cells. That report adds: Primers: 52 TRBV forward and 13 TRBJ reverse.

This sequence was found in a human donor in good health. The rearrangement joins TRBV6-5 to TRBJ1-1, with a tentative D call TRBD1 (6 bases). Sequencing was carried out using CD8+ T cells sorted from blood. The chain's CDR3 is CASSFQGRTEAFF. The CDR3 DNA sequence: TGTGCCAGCAGCTTCCAGGGGCGTACTGAAGCTTTCTTT.